This TCR beta chain was profiled in a study of shared clonotypes between healthy human individuals. Study information: The cohort had two women and a few men, ages 18 to 49.

Deep was the level at which the assay was run. Profiled with immunoSEQ multiplex PCR; TCRdb holds only in-frame clones, not every one. The top ten clones hold around 1.8% of a sample with about 1.9 million clones, just under 95% of them seen once. Naive CD8 isolation took CD45RO-negative cells positively selected for CCR7 and excluded terminally differentiated effector memory CD45RA+ cells. Sequenced sample: naive CD8+ T cells from PBMCs. This clonotype originated in a man in his late teens or twenties in good health. Some clones in this sample may be carry-over from other donors' samples.

Here the CDR3 DNA reads TGTGCCAGTAGGACAGAAAATGAAAAACTGTTTTTT. Translation: CASRTENEKLFF. The chain links TRBV19 to TRBJ1-4, with TRBD1 as a possible D gene (5 bases). V was cut by 6 bases and J by 5 bases, with 7 bases left in between. This CDR3 contains 12 residues. The germline gives CDR1 LNHDA, CDR2 SQIVND (reference sequence).